Sequencing of this T cell receptor beta chain was carried out in a study of beta chain features in type 1 diabetes. Expressed TCRB transcripts were sequenced because the entire RNA isolate underwent reverse transcription. Assay: immunoSEQ multiplex PCR; the TCRdb copy retains only in-frame clones and omits some. The table includes more than 550,000 clones, over 13% detected once. The CDR3 is 15 amino acids. Trimming left V 4 bases short and J 4 bases short, with 14 bases between. Germline V gives CDR1 SGHRS, CDR2 YFSETQ. General study results and limits: Across patients, naive, central memory and Treg TCRB repertoires exhibited apparently greater similarity than was observed across healthy donors. All four CD4+ subsets from Type 1 diabetes patients carried moderately but significantly shorter TCRB CDR3s. In type 1 diabetes patients, VDJ junctions had fewer insertions; deletions at these junctions were more frequent.

Sorting of CD4+ naive, central memory, regulatory and stem cell-like memory cells was performed via CD45RO/CCR7/CD25/CD127/CD95/CD27. In all sorted populations, purity surpassed 95%. Notes on this clone: Its antigen remains unknown.

The sequence was collected from a man aged 18 to 29 with type 1 diabetes. The chain carries TRBV5-1 and TRBJ2-2, with D hard to call. Sequenced sample: naive CD4+ T cells from blood. The CDR3 bases are TGCGCCAGCAGCCGGTCCCAGAAGGTCACCGGGGAGCTGTTTTTT. Protein sequence: CASSRSQKVTGELFF.